Below, 2 T cell receptor beta chains from the same sample are listed, as sequenced in a study of cytomegalovirus exposure and HLA in healthy donors. A multiplex PCR was run with 60 Vbeta primers and 13 Jbeta primers. Data came from immunoSEQ multiplex PCR; TCRdb stores just in-frame clones and leaves some out. The sample records roughly 140,000 clones, about three quarters being singletons. The source material was PBMCs. These receptors originate from a man in his forties or fifties in good health and CMV-seropositive.

The genes are TRBV19 and TRBJ2-7; D is perhaps TRBD2 (6 bases). Germline loops: CDR1 LNHDA, CDR2 SQIVND (reference sequence). Trimming removed 3 bases at V and 4 bases at J, with 16 bases between. The CDR3 length is 15 residues. The CDR3 sequence: CASSIEDPGRYEQYF. In DNA form, the CDR3 reads TGTGCCAGTAGTATCGAGGACCCTGGGAGGTACGAGCAGTACTTC.

V usage is TRBV6-1 and J usage is TRBJ1-2; 7 nucleotides align to TRBD1. Germline trimming cut 7 bases from V and 9 bases from J; bases unmatched to any gene: 8. From germline, CDR1 is MNHNS and CDR2 SASEGT. This CDR3 is 12 amino acids long. As DNA, the CDR3 is TGTGCCAGCAAATCGGGACAGTCAAGCTACACCTTC. Protein: CASKSGQSSYTF.